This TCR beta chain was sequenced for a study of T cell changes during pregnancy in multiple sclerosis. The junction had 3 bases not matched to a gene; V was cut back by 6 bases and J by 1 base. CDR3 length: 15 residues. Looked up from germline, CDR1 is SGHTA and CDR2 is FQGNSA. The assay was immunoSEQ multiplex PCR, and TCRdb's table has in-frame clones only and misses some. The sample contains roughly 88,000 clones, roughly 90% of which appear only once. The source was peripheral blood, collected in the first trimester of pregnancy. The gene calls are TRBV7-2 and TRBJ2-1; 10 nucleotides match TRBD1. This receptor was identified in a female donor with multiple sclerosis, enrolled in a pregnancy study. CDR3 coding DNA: TGTGCCAGCAGTCGACAGGGGGCTTCCTACAATGAGCAGTTCTTC. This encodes CASSRQGASYNEQFF.